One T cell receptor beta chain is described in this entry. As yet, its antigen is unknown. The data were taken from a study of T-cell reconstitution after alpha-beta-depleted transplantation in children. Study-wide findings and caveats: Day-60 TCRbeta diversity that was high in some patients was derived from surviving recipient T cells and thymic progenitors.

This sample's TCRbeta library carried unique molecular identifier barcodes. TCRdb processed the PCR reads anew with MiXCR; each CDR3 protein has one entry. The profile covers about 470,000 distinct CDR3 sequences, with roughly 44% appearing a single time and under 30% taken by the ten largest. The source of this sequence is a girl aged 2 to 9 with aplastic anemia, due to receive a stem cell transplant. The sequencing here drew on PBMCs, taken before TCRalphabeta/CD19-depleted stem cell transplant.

CDR3 sequence reads: CAWSSTPGYEQYF. In DNA form, the CDR3 reads TGTGCCTGGAGTTCCACCCCAGGCTACGAGCAGTACTTC. The chain is built from TRBV30 and TRBJ2-7; no definite D call. Germline V gives CDR1 GTSNPN, CDR2 SVGIG (reference sequence). This CDR3 contains 13 residues. V lost 2 bases to trimming and J lost 3 bases, with 11 bases between them.